This T cell receptor beta chain was retrieved from a study of T cells after posttransplantation cyclophosphamide. Study findings and constraints: Donor-recipient repertoire similarity was low at 1-2 months, rising over year one.

Germline lookup yields CDR1 KGHSH and CDR2 LQKENI. Trimming took off 5 bases at V and 4 bases at J, with 11 bases between the two ends. The CDR3 runs 13 residues. For this clone: Its antigen is as yet unknown.

Profiled with immunoSEQ multiplex PCR; TCRdb holds only in-frame clones, not every one. The sample consists of fewer than 25,000 clones, roughly 86% of them appearing once. This chain links TRBV18 with TRBJ1-2; D is unresolved. The source material was PBMCs. This receptor was obtained from a woman aged 60-70 years with a blood cancer, CMV-positive, and with a related stem cell donor. CDR3: CASSSQDFYGYTF. CDR3 in DNA: TGTGCCAGCTCATCCCAGGACTTCTATGGCTACACCTTC. Complete variable domain (other parts from reference TRBV18 and TRBJ1-2): NAGVMQNPRHLVRRRGQEARLRCSPMKGHSHVYWYRQLPEEGLKFMVYLQKENIIDESGMPKERFSAEFPKEGPSILRIQQVVRGDSAAYFCASSSQDFYGYTFGSGTRLTVV.